This T cell receptor beta chain was captured in a study of T cell clonality in common variable immunodeficiency. Study-wide findings and caveats: Common variable immunodeficiency TCR beta sequences reportedly had fewer deletions and N-nucleotide insertions. Compared with healthy controls, CVID subjects showed increased TCRbeta clonality, mostly in about a third. Fewer TCRbeta clones were shared among CVID subjects than controls.

This clone was picked up many times. Antigen unknown. The read stops 3 residues short of the end of the CDR3; the missing end is completed from the germline J gene. The ends were cut back, 2 bases at V and 0 bases at J, with 14 bases in the middle. Germline V CDR1 and CDR2: GTSNPN, SVGIG (reference sequence). This CDR3 comprises 15 residues. This table comes from immunoSEQ multiplex PCR, and its TCRdb copy is limited to in-frame clones, with some not included. Listed for the sample are about 33,000 clones, none seen a single time. V and J are TRBV30 and TRBJ2-7, with D tentatively TRBD2 (6 bases). This TCR was sampled from a human donor with common variable immunodeficiency. Sequencing was performed on peripheral blood mononuclear cells. The CDR3: CAWSTEGLSSYEQYF. Partial CDR3 DNA: TGTGCCTGGAGTACGGAGGGTCTTAGCTCCTACGAG.